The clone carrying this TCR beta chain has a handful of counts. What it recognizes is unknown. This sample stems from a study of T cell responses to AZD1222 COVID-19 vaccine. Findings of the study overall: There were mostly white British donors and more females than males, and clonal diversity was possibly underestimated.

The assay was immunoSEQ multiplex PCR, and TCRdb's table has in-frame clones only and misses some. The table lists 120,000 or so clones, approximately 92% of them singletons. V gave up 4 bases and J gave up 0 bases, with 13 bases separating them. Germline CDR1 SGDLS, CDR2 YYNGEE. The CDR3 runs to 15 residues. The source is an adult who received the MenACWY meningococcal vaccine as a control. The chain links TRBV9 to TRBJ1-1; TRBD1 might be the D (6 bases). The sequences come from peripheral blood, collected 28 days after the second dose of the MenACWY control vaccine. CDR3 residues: CASSTRQEMNTEAFF. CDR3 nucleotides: TGTGCCAGCAGCACCCGACAGGAAATGAACACTGAAGCTTTCTTT.